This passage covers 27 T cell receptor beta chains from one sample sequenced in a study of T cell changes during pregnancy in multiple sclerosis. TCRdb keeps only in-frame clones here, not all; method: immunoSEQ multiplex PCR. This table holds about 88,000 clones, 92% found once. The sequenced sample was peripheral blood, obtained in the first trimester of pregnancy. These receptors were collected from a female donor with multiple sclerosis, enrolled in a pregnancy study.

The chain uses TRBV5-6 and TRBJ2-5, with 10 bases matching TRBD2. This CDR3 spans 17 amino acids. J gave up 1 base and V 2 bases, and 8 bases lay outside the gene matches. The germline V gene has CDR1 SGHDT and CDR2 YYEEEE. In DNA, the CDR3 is TGTGCCAGCAGCTTTTTTCGAGGACTAGCGGTCCAAGAGACCCAGTACTTC. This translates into CASSFFRGLAVQETQYF.

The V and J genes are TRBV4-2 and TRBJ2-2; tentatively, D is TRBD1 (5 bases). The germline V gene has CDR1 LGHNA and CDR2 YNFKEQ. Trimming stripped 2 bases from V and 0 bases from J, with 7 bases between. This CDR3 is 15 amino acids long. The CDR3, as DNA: TGTGCCAGCAGCCAACTAGGGGCGAACACCGGGGAGCTGTTTTTT. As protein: CASSQLGANTGELFF.

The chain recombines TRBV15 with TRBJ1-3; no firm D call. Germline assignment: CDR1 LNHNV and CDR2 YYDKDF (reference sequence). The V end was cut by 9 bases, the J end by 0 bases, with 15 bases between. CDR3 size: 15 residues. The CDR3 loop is CATDGRPSSGNTIYF. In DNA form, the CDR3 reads TGTGCCACGGATGGCAGGCCCAGCTCTGGAAACACCATATATTTT.

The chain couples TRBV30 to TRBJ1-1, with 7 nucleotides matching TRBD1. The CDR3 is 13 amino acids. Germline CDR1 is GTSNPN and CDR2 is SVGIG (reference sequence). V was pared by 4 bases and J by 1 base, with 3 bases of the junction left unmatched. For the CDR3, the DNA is TGTGCCTGGACCCGACAGGGGAACACTGAAGCTTTCTTT. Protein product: CAWTRQGNTEAFF.

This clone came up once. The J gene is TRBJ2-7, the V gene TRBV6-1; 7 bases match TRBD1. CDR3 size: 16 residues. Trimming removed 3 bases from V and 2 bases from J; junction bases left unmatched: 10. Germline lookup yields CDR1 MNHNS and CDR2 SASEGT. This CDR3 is CASSDYPTGYPYEQYF. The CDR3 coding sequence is TGTGCCAGCAGTGATTACCCGACAGGGTATCCCTACGAGCAGTACTTC.

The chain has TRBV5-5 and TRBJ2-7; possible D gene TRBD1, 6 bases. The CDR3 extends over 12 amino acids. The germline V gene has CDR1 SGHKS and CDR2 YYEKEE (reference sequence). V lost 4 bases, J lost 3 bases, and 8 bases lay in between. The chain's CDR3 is CASSPRGYEQYF. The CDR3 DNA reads TGTGCCAGCAGCCCCAGGGGCTACGAGCAGTACTTC.

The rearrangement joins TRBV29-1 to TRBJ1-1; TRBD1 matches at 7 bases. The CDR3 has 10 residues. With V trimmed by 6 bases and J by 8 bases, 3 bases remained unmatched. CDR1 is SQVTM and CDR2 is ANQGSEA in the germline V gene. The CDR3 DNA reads TGCAGCGTCAGGACAGGAGAAGCTTTCTTT. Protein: CSVRTGEAFF.

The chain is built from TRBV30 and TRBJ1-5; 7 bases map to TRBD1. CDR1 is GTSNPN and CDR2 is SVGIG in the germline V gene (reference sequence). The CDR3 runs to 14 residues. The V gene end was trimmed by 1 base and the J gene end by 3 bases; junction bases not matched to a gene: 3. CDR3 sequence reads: CAWSGGTVNQPQHF. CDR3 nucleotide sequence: TGTGCCTGGAGTGGGGGGACAGTCAATCAGCCCCAGCATTTT.

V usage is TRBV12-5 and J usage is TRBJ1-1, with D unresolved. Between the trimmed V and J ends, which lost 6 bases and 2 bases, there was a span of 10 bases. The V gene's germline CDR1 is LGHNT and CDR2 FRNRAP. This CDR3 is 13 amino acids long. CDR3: CASGKGLNTEAFF. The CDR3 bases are TGTGCTAGTGGGAAAGGACTAAACACTGAAGCTTTCTTT.

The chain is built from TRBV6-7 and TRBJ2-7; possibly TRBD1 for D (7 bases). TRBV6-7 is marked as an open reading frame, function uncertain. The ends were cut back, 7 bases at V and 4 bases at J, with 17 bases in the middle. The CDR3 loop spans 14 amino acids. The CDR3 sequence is CASTSHPGGYEQYF. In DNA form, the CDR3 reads TGTGCCAGCACTTCCCACCCAGGGGGGTACGAGCAGTACTTC.

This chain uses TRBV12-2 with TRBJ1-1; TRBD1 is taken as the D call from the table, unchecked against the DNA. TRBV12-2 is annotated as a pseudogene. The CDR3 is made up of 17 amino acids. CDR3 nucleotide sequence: TGTGCAAGTCGCTTGAATAGGCCAGGACAGGGAAGGACTGAAGCTTTCTTT. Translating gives CASRLNRPGQGRTEAFF.

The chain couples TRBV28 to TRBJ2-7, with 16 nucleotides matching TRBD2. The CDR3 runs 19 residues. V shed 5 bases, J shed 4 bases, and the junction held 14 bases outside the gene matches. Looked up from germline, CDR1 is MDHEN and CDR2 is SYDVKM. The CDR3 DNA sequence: TGTGCCAGCAGTCGATTGCTTGGGACTAGCGGGAGGGCTCCTTACGAGCAGTACTTC. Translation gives CASSRLLGTSGRAPYEQYF.

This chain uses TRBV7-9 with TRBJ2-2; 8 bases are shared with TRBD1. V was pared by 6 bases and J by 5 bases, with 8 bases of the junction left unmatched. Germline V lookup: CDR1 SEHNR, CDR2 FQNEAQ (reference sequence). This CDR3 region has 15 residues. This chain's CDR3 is CASSPQGEWTGELFF. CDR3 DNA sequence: TGTGCCAGCAGTCCACAGGGGGAGTGGACCGGGGAGCTGTTTTTT. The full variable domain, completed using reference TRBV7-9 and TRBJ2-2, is DTGVSQNPRHKITKRGQNVTFRCDPISEHNRLYWYRQTLGQGPEFLTYFQNEAQLEKSRLLSDRFSAERPKGSFSTLEIQRTEQGDSAMYLCASSPQGEWTGELFFGEGSRLTVL.

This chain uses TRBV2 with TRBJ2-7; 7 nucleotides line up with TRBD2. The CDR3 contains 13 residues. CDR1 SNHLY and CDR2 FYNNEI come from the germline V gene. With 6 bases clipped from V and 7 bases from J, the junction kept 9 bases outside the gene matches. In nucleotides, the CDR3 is TGTGCCAGCAGGGTTGGACTAGTTAGTGAGCAGTACTTC. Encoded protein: CASRVGLVSEQYF.

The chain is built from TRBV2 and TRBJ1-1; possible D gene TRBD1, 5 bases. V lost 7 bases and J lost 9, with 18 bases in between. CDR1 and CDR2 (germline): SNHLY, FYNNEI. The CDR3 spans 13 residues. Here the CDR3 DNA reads TGTGCCAGCATCGCGACAGTCAGGCCCCAAGCTTTCTTT. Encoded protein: CASIATVRPQAFF.

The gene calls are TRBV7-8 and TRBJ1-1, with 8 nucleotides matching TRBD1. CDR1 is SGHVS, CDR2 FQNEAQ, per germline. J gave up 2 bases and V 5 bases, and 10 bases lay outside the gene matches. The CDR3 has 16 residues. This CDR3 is CASSAHRDRKNTEAFF. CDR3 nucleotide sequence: TGTGCCAGCAGCGCACACCGGGACAGGAAAAACACTGAAGCTTTCTTT.

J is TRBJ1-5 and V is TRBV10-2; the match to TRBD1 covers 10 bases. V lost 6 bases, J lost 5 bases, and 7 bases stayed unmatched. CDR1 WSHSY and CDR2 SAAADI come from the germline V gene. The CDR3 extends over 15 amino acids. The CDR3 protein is CASSLTGGIDQPQHF. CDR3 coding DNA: TGCGCCAGCAGCCTGACAGGGGGCATCGATCAGCCCCAGCATTTT.

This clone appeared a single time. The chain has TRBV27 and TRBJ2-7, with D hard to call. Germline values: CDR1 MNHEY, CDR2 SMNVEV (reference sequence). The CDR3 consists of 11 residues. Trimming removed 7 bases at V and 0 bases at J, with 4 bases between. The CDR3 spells CASIFSYEQYF. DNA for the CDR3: TGTGCCAGCATCTTCTCCTACGAGCAGTACTTC.

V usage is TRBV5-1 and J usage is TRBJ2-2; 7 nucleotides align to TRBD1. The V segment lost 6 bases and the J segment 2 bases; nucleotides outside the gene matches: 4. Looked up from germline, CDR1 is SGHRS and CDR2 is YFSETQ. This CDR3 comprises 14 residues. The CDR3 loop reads CASTGQRNTGELFF. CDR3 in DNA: TGCGCCAGCACGGGACAGAGAAACACCGGGGAGCTGTTTTTT.

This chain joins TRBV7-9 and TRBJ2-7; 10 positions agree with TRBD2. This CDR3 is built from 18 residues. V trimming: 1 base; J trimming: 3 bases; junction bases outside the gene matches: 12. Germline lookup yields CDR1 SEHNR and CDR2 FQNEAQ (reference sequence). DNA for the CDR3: TGTGCCAGCAGCTTAGAAGGTGGGCTAGCGGGAGAAAACTACGAGCAGTACTTC. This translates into CASSLEGGLAGENYEQYF.

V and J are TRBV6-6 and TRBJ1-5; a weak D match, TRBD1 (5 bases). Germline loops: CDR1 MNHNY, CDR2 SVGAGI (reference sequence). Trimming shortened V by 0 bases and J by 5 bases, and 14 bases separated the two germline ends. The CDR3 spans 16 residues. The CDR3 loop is CASSYSFSGSDQPQHF. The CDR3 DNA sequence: TGTGCCAGCAGTTACTCGTTTTCAGGGTCCGATCAGCCCCAGCATTTT.

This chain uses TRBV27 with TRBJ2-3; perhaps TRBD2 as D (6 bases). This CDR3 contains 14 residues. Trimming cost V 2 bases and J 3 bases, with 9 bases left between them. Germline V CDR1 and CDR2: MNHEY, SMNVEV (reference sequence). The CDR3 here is CASSLSGWTDTQYF. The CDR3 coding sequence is TGTGCCAGCAGTTTAAGCGGGTGGACAGATACGCAGTATTTT.

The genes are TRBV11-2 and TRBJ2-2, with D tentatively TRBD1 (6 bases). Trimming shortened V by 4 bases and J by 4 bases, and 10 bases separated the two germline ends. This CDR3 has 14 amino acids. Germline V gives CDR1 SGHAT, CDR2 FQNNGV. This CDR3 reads CASSSQGFTGELFF. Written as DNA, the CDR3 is TGTGCCAGCAGCTCACAGGGCTTCACCGGGGAGCTGTTTTTT.

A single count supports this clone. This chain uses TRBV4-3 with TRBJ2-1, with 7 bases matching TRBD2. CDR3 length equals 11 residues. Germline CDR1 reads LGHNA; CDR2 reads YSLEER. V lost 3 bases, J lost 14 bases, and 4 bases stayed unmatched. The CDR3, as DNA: TGCGCCAGCAGCCACGGACTAGTCAAGTTCTTC. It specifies CASSHGLVKFF.

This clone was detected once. The CDR3 protein is CASSWGLTEAFF. The CDR3 nucleotides read TGTGCCAGCAGCTGGGGACTGACTGAAGCTTTCTTT. The rearrangement links TRBV7-2 to TRBJ1-1, with D perhaps matching TRBD1 (5 bases). The CDR3 is 12 amino acids. CDR1 is SGHTA, CDR2 FQGNSA, per germline. Trimming took 4 bases from V and 5 from J, leaving 8 bases between them.

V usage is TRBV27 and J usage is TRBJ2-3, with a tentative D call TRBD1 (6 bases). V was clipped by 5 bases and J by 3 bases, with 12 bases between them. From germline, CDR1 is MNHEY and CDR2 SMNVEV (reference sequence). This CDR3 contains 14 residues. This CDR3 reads CASSLQGYTDTQYF. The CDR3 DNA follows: TGTGCCAGCAGTCTACAGGGTTATACAGATACGCAGTATTTT.

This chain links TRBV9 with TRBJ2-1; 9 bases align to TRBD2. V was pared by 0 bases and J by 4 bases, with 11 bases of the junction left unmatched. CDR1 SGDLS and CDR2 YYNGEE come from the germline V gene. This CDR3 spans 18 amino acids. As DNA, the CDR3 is TGTGCCAGCAGCGTAGGATTAGCGGGAGTCGGCGCTTACAATGAGCAGTTCTTC. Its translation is CASSVGLAGVGAYNEQFF.